These 13 T cell receptor beta chains were all obtained from the same sample, sequenced in a study of PD-1 and CTLA-4 blockade in melanoma (dated by TCRdb to the early 2020s). To prepare the library, the immunoSEQ multiplex PCR assay was applied. TCRdb retrieved this table from immuneACCESS and kept in-frame rearrangements only. Not all clones are present; in checked studies, unresolved V genes account for under half, and no reason is known for the remainder. For this sample the table gives 25,000 to 30,000 clones, of which about 88% were detected only once. The biggest ten clones account for 7.5% to 10% of the sample. The material sequenced was CD8+ T cells from peripheral blood, taken before anti-PD-1 treatment. The receptors here all came from a human donor with melanoma.

This clone was detected once. The chain couples TRBV7-9 to TRBJ2-7; 8 bases line up with TRBD2. Germline V gene sequence: CDR1 SEHNR, CDR2 FQNEAQ (reference sequence). CDR3 length: 19 residues. J lost 6 bases, V lost 5 bases, and 24 bases had no gene match. The CDR3 here is CASSPREISGNQLDFEQYF. CDR3 sequence (DNA): TGTGCCAGCAGCCCCCGGGAGATTAGCGGGAACCAGCTTGACTTCGAGCAGTACTTC.

The chain is built from TRBV27 and TRBJ2-7; D might be TRBD1 (6 bases). This CDR3 is 14 amino acids long. Trimming left V 3 bases short and J 0 bases short, with 9 bases between. The germline V gene encodes CDR1 MNHEY and CDR2 SMNVEV (reference sequence). CDR3 coding DNA: TGTGCCAGCAGTTTGCAGGGGCTCTCCTACGAGCAGTACTTC. Amino acid sequence: CASSLQGLSYEQYF.

The chain is built from TRBV24-1 and TRBJ1-2; D is ambiguous. The CDR3 consists of 13 residues. Trimming shortened V by 5 bases and J by 3 bases, and 9 bases separated the two germline ends. Germline assignment: CDR1 KGHDR and CDR2 SFDVKD. CDR3 residues: CATSAGQDYGYTF. The CDR3 DNA reads as TGTGCCACCAGTGCGGGCCAGGACTATGGCTACACCTTC.

The chain has TRBV15 and TRBJ2-7, with 9 bases that match TRBD1. Per germline, CDR1 LNHNV and CDR2 YYDKDF (reference sequence). This CDR3 has 15 amino acids. The junction had 11 bases not matched to a gene; V was cut back by 6 bases and J by 5 bases. In DNA, the CDR3 is TGTGCCACCAGTAGCCCCCGGGACAGGGCCGACGAGCAGTACTTC. Translated, it gives CATSSPRDRADEQYF. Full variable domain (missing parts from reference TRBV15 and TRBJ2-7): DAMVIQNPRYQVTQFGKPVTLSCSQTLNHNVMYWYQQKSSQAPKLLFHYYDKDFNNEADTPDNFQSRRPNTSFCFLDIRSPGLGDTAMYLCATSSPRDRADEQYFGPGTRLTVT.

V is TRBV27 and J is TRBJ1-5, with TRBD1 as a possible D gene (5 bases). The length of the CDR3 is 13 residues. V dropped 8 bases and J dropped 6 bases, with 14 bases sitting between them. Per the germline V gene, CDR1 is MNHEY and CDR2 is SMNVEV (reference sequence). The CDR3 spells CASGEGVAQPQHF. The CDR3 DNA reads TGTGCCAGCGGCGAAGGGGTAGCTCAGCCCCAGCATTTT.

The CDR3 DNA sequence: TGTGCCTGGGGGGGAATAGGCAATGAGCAGTTCTTC. Amino acid sequence: CAWGGIGNEQFF. The gene calls are TRBV30 and TRBJ2-1, with D possibly being TRBD1 or TRBD2 (5 bases each). The CDR3 has 12 residues. V lost 5 bases and J lost 6, with 11 bases in between. CDR1 is GTSNPN and CDR2 is SVGIG in the germline V gene (reference sequence).

The CDR3 reads CAGYSTGELFF. CDR3 bases: TGTGCCGGGTACTCCACCGGGGAGCTGTTTTTT. The rearrangement uses TRBV30 and TRBJ2-2; no clear D. Trimming took off 8 bases at V and 4 bases at J, with 8 bases between the two ends. The CDR3 is 11 amino acids. Germline CDR1 GTSNPN, CDR2 SVGIG (reference sequence).

The chain links TRBV27 to TRBJ2-5, with 7 bases aligning to TRBD1. J lost 4 bases, V lost 4 bases, and 12 bases had no gene match. The V gene's germline CDR1 is MNHEY and CDR2 SMNVEV (reference sequence). The CDR3 loop spans 16 amino acids. This CDR3 reads CASSSYSEGGPETQYF. In DNA, the CDR3 is TGTGCCAGCAGTTCCTACTCTGAAGGGGGCCCAGAGACCCAGTACTTC.

The chain is built from TRBV19 and TRBJ2-7, with 7 nucleotides matching TRBD1. The junction had 10 bases not matched to a gene; V was cut back by 6 bases and J by 2 bases. Germline V gene sequence: CDR1 LNHDA, CDR2 SQIVND (reference sequence). There are 15 residues in the CDR3. DNA of the CDR3: TGTGCCAGTAGCCATGAAACAGGGGAAGCCTACGAGCAGTACTTC. This gives the protein CASSHETGEAYEQYF.

This chain links TRBV5-1 with TRBJ2-2; D remains ambiguous. The CDR3 spans 15 residues. Germline CDR1 and CDR2: SGHRS and YFSETQ. V was pared by 0 bases and J by 10 bases, with 16 bases between. CDR3 sequence (DNA): TGCGCCAGCAGCTTGGAGGGTGGACCTGCTGAGGAGCTGTTTTTT. It yields the protein CASSLEGGPAEELFF.

CDR3 DNA sequence: TGTGCCAGCGGCAAAGAGACCCAGTACTTC. It yields the protein CASGKETQYF. V and J are TRBV6-5 and TRBJ2-5, with D hard to call. The CDR3 loop spans 10 amino acids. V lost 8 bases and J lost 3, with 4 bases in between. Germline V gene sequence: CDR1 MNHEY, CDR2 SVGAGI.

The J gene is TRBJ2-7, the V gene TRBV7-9; weak D call: TRBD2 (5 bases). Trimming took 6 bases from V and 3 from J, leaving 18 bases between them. Germline-derived CDR1 and CDR2 are SEHNR and FQNEAQ (reference sequence). The length of the CDR3 is 15 residues. The CDR3 sequence is CASSINPAEVYEQYF. The CDR3 bases are TGTGCCAGCAGTATTAACCCAGCGGAGGTCTACGAGCAGTACTTC.

This clone is a singleton in its sample. V usage is TRBV9 and J usage is TRBJ2-3; 9 bases map to TRBD1. The CDR3 length is 14 residues. CDR1 and CDR2 (germline): SGDLS, YYNGEE. V shed 3 bases and J 6 bases; nucleotides not matched to a gene: 5. CDR3 in amino acids: CASSGWTGEDTQYF. The CDR3 DNA follows: TGTGCCAGCAGCGGCTGGACAGGGGAGGATACGCAGTATTTT. Looking up the rest from reference TRBV9 and TRBJ2-3 gives the full variable domain: DSGVTQTPKHLITATGQRVTLRCSPRSGDLSVYWYQQSLDQGLQFLIQYYNGEERAKGNILERFSAQQFPDLHSELNLSSLELGDSALYFCASSGWTGEDTQYFGPGTRLTVL.